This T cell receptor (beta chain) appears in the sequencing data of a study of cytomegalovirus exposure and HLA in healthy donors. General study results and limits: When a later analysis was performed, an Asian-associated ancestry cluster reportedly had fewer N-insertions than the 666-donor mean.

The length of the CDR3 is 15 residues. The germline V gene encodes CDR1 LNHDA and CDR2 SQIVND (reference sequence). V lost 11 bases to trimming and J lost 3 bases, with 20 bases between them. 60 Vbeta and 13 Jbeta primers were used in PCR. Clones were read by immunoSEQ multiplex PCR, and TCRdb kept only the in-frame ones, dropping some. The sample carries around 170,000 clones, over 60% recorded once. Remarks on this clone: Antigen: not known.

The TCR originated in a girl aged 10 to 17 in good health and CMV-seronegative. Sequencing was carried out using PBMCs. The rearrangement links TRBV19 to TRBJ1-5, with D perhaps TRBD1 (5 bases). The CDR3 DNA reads TGTGCCGTATCCCCGCTGGGGCAGGACAATCAGCCCCAGCATTTT. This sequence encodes CAVSPLGQDNQPQHF.